The 5 T cell receptor beta chains below were found in one sample sequenced in a study of blood T cell repertoires in COVID-19. Generated by immunoSEQ multiplex PCR, the TCRdb table keeps only in-frame clones and is missing some. The data hold about 67,000 clones, with more than 75% observed a single time. The material sequenced was peripheral blood. Every receptor here comes from a woman aged 60-75 years with acute or convalescent COVID-19.

This clone was seen more than once but under ten times. The genes are TRBV9 and TRBJ2-5; D might be TRBD2 (6 bases). V was shortened by 4 bases and J by 2 bases, with 9 bases between the two germline ends. CDR1 is SGDLS and CDR2 is YYNGEE in the germline V gene. The CDR3 is 13 residues long. For the CDR3, the DNA is TGTGCCAGCAGCCGGGACTTACAAGAGACCCAGTACTTC. This encodes CASSRDLQETQYF.

The chain recombines TRBV7-9 with TRBJ2-5; D might be TRBD2 (6 bases). Looked up from germline, CDR1 is SEHNR and CDR2 is FQNEAQ (reference sequence). V was trimmed by 5 bases and J by 2 bases, leaving 12 bases between them. CDR3 length: 14 residues. The CDR3 region is CASSQAGLQETQYF. The DNA of the CDR3 is TGTGCCAGCAGCCAGGCGGGGCTTCAAGAGACCCAGTACTTC.

V usage is TRBV6-6 and J usage is TRBJ1-2, with 9 bases lining up with TRBD1. CDR3 size: 14 residues. Germline CDR1 and CDR2: MNHNY and SVGAGI (reference sequence). The V and J ends lost 5 bases and 3 bases, in that order; junction bases with no gene match: 4. CDR3 in DNA: TGTGCCAGCAGTATACAGGGGGCGGACTATGGCTACACCTTC. Translation: CASSIQGADYGYTF.

The chain combines TRBV30 with TRBJ2-3, with TRBD2 matching over 12 bases. V was pared by 8 bases and J by 6 bases, with 12 bases of the junction left unmatched. CDR3 size: 15 residues. CDR1 and CDR2 (germline): GTSNPN, SVGIG (reference sequence). In DNA, the CDR3 is TGTGCCCGAGGTCCCCTAGCGGGAGGGCCGGATACGCAGTATTTT. Protein product: CARGPLAGGPDTQYF.

CDR3 sequence reads: CASSWLAAYEQYV. Written as DNA, the CDR3 is TGTGCCAGCAGTTGGCTAGCGGCCTACGAGCAGTACGTC. The V and J genes are TRBV6-2 or TRBV6-3 and TRBJ2-7; 7 bases are shared with TRBD2. The trim removed 4 bases at V and 2 bases at J, leaving 2 bases unmatched. This CDR3 has 13 amino acids. The germline V gene has CDR1 MNHEY and CDR2 SVGEGT.